These 18 T cell receptor beta chains share one sample of origin, sequenced in a study of shared clonotypes between healthy human individuals. The protocol was immunoSEQ multiplex PCR, while the TCRdb copy is restricted to in-frame clones and leaves out a portion. The table shows fewer than 850,000 clones, with about three quarters occurring only once. Input material: memory CD4+ T cells sorted from blood. Subset noted: CD45RA-negative fraction. Receptors were obtained from a woman younger than 45 in good health.

The genes are TRBV18 and TRBJ1-5, with a weak D call TRBD1 (6 bases). The CDR3 sequence is 15 residues long. The germline V gene has CDR1 KGHSH and CDR2 LQKENI. Trimming shortened V by 6 bases and J by 6 bases, and 18 bases separated the two germline ends. CDR3 sequence (DNA): TGTGCCAGCTCTGCCACGGCGCAGGGGAGTCAGCCCCAGCATTTT. Translated, it gives CASSATAQGSQPQHF.

The count of this clone is one. This chain uses TRBV30 with TRBJ1-5, with 9 bases lining up with TRBD1. The V segment lost 2 bases and the J segment 3 bases; nucleotides outside the gene matches: 8. The CDR3 extends over 16 amino acids. In germline, CDR1 is GTSNPN, CDR2 SVGIG (reference sequence). The CDR3 DNA follows: TGTGCCTGGAGTACCCAGGGACAGGGATACAATCAGCCCCAGCATTTT. This encodes CAWSTQGQGYNQPQHF.

The chain carries TRBV28 and TRBJ2-3; D is unresolved. CDR1 and CDR2 from the germline V gene are MDHEN and SYDVKM. The CDR3 has 15 amino acids. The V end lost 6 bases, the J end lost 0 bases, and 13 bases lay between the germline ends. The CDR3 protein is CASRFWAASTDTQYF. The CDR3 coding sequence is TGTGCCAGCAGGTTTTGGGCGGCTAGCACAGATACGCAGTATTTT.

The chain couples TRBV6-6 to TRBJ2-5; 7 nucleotides match TRBD1. The junction had 11 bases not matched to a gene; V was cut back by 7 bases and J by 3 bases. Germline CDR1 MNHNY, CDR2 SVGAGI (reference sequence). The CDR3 is 15 amino acids. In nucleotides, the CDR3 is TGTGCCAGCACTCAGGCCGGGACAGCTAAAGAGACCCAGTACTTC. Its translation is CASTQAGTAKETQYF.

Only one count was recorded for this clone. V usage is TRBV2 and J usage is TRBJ2-1; 7 bases agree with TRBD2. V was clipped by 7 bases and J by 1 base; unmatched bases: 7. CDR3 length: 15 residues. The germline V gene has CDR1 SNHLY and CDR2 FYNNEI. CDR3 sequence: CASKNTAGSYNEQFF. CDR3 sequence (DNA): TGTGCCAGCAAGAATACAGCGGGATCCTACAATGAGCAGTTCTTC.

J is TRBJ2-2 and V is TRBV30; TRBD1 is a possible D gene (6 bases). This CDR3 is 13 amino acids long. The germline CDR1 and CDR2 sequences are GTSNPN and SVGIG (reference sequence). V was clipped by 3 bases and J by 5 bases, with 10 bases between them. The CDR3 bases are TGTGCCTGGAGCGGCACAGGGACCGGGGAGCTGTTTTTT. Protein: CAWSGTGTGELFF.

The chain joins TRBV10-1 to TRBJ1-5; 7 bases agree with TRBD1. After removal of 7 bases from V and 4 bases from J, the junction contained 10 bases not matched to a gene. Germline-derived CDR1 and CDR2 are WNHNN and SYGVQD (reference sequence). The CDR3 loop spans 15 amino acids. CDR3 sequence (DNA): TGCGCCAGCACTCTCCCAGGGGGACTAAATCAGCCCCAGCATTTT. The encoded protein is CASTLPGGLNQPQHF.

V gene TRBV6-1 combines with J gene TRBJ2-1; unclear D gene. Germline CDR1 MNHNS, CDR2 SASEGT. The ends were cut back, 6 bases at V and 7 bases at J, with 13 bases in the middle. The CDR3 loop spans 13 amino acids. Written as DNA, the CDR3 is TGTGCCAGCAGACCCTCAGCAGGTAATGAGCAGTTCTTC. Protein: CASRPSAGNEQFF.

The V gene is TRBV6-6, the J gene TRBJ2-7, with a tentative D call TRBD2 (6 bases). Germline lookup yields CDR1 MNHNY and CDR2 SVGAGI (reference sequence). V was cut by 1 base and J by 6 bases, with 10 bases left in between. The CDR3 extends over 13 amino acids. For the CDR3, the DNA is TGTGCCAGCAGTTACTGGGGGGATCGCGAGCAGTACTTC. Its protein is CASSYWGDREQYF.

The rearrangement links TRBV7-2 to TRBJ1-3; 7 bases align to TRBD1. With 6 bases clipped from V and 0 bases from J, the junction kept 5 bases outside the gene matches. The CDR3 has 15 residues. The germline V gene has CDR1 SGHTA and CDR2 FQGNSA. The CDR3 bases are TGTGCCAGCAGTCGGGACAGACCCTCTGGAAACACCATATATTTT. The encoded protein is CASSRDRPSGNTIYF.

This clone was observed a single time. The V and J genes are TRBV28 and TRBJ2-7; 9 bases are a match to TRBD1. V gave up 2 bases and J gave up 3 bases; unmatched junction bases: 11. The CDR3 covers 17 residues. Per germline, CDR1 MDHEN and CDR2 SYDVKM. The DNA of the CDR3 is TGTGCCAGCAGTTTAACACTAGGGACAGGGCAGGACTACGAGCAGTACTTC. It yields the protein CASSLTLGTGQDYEQYF. The full variable domain, completed using reference TRBV28 and TRBJ2-7, is DVKVTQSSRYLVKRTGEKVFLECVQDMDHENMFWYRQDPGLGLRLIYFSYDVKMKEKGDIPEGYSVSREKKERFSLILESASTNQTSMYLCASSLTLGTGQDYEQYFGPGTRLTVT.

V usage is TRBV6-6 and J usage is TRBJ2-7, with a possible D match to TRBD1 (6 bases). This CDR3 has 13 amino acids. V shed 6 bases and J shed 3 bases, with 12 bases lying between them. CDR1 is MNHNY, CDR2 SVGAGI, per germline (reference sequence). As DNA, the CDR3 is TGTGCCAGCAGCAAGCAGGGGATCTACGAGCAGTACTTC. It is translated as CASSKQGIYEQYF.

The chain uses TRBV9 and TRBJ1-4; D ambiguous. The CDR3 extends over 17 amino acids. CDR1 is SGDLS, CDR2 YYNGEE, per germline. V lost 3 bases and J 6 bases, leaving 21 bases between the germline ends. DNA for the CDR3: TGTGCCAGCAGCGAGGCCCATGTTGGGGTTGAGGATGAAAAACTGTTTTTT. Protein: CASSEAHVGVEDEKLFF.

The J gene is TRBJ2-5, the V gene TRBV27, with D possibly TRBD1 on 6 matching bases. Germline V CDR1 and CDR2: MNHEY, SMNVEV (reference sequence). The CDR3 is 15 residues long. Trimming cost V 6 bases and J 5 bases, with 19 bases left between them. DNA for the CDR3: TGTGCCAGCAGGAAAAGGACAGCGTTATTGGAGACCCAGTACTTC. This codes for CASRKRTALLETQYF.

This clone has just a few counts. This sequence joins TRBV19 and TRBJ2-3; D possibly matches TRBD1 or TRBD2 (5 bases each). The CDR3 is made up of 18 amino acids. The germline CDR1 and CDR2 sequences are LNHDA and SQIVND (reference sequence). Trimming cost V 9 bases and J 0 bases, with 25 bases left between them. The CDR3 nucleotides are TGTGCCAGCGGCCTTAGGTCCCTGAGGGCAGGGAGCACAGATACGCAGTATTTT. It specifies CASGLRSLRAGSTDTQYF.

This clone has only one observation. The CDR3 DNA is TGCGCCAGCAGCTTGGAAGGGGGTCTTAACACTGAAGCTTTCTTT. Translating gives CASSLEGGLNTEAFF. The chain has TRBV5-1 and TRBJ1-1, with D perhaps matching TRBD1 (6 bases). Deletions cut 0 bases from V and 2 bases from J, with 11 bases between. CDR1 is SGHRS and CDR2 is YFSETQ in the germline V gene. This CDR3 contains 15 residues.

The rearrangement uses TRBV5-4 and TRBJ2-2; D possibly corresponds to TRBD1 (6 bases). The germline gives CDR1 SGHNT, CDR2 YYREEE (reference sequence). Trimming stripped 2 bases from V and 3 bases from J, with 8 bases between. CDR3 length: 14 amino acids. The CDR3 loop is CASSFYRDTGELFF. DNA for the CDR3: TGTGCCAGCAGCTTCTACAGGGACACCGGGGAGCTGTTTTTT.

The genes are TRBV15 and TRBJ2-7, with TRBD1 matching over 11 bases. In germline, CDR1 is LNHNV, CDR2 YYDKDF (reference sequence). With 2 bases clipped from V and 3 bases from J, the junction kept 6 bases outside the gene matches. The CDR3 contains 16 residues. In nucleotides, the CDR3 is TGTGCCACCAGCAGACTTGCGGGACAGGGGGACTACGAGCAGTACTTC. It is translated as CATSRLAGQGDYEQYF.